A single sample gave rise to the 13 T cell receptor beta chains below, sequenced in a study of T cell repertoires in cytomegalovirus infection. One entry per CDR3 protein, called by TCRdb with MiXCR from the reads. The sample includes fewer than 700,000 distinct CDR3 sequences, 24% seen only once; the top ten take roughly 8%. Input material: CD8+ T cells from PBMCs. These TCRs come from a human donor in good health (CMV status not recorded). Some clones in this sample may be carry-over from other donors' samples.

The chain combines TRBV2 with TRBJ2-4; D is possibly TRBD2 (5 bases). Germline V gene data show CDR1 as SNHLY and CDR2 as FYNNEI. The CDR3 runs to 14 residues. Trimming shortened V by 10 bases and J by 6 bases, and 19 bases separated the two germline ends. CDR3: CAITPSEVGNIQYF. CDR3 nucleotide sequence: TGTGCCATTACGCCCTCGGAGGTGGGAAACATTCAGTACTTC.

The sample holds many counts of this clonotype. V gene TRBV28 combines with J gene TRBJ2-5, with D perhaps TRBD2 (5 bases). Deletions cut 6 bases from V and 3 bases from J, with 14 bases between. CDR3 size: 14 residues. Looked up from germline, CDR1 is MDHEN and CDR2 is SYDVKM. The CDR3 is CASRPLAFKETQYF. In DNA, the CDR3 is TGTGCCAGCAGACCCCTAGCTTTCAAAGAGACCCAGTACTTC.

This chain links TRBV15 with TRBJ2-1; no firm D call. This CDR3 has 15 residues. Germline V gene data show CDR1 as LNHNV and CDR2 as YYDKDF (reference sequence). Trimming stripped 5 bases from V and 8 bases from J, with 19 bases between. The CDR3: CATSPERAMGYEQFF. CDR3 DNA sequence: TGTGCCACCAGCCCCGAGAGAGCGATGGGCTATGAGCAGTTCTTC.

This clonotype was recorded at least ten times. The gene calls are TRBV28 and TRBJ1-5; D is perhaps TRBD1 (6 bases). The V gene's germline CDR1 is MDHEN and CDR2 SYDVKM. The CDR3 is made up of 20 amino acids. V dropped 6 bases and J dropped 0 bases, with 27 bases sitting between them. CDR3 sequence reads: CASSPRAGRSGTHSNQPQHF. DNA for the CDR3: TGTGCCAGCAGCCCACGCGCGGGACGATCCGGGACACATAGCAATCAGCCCCAGCATTTT.

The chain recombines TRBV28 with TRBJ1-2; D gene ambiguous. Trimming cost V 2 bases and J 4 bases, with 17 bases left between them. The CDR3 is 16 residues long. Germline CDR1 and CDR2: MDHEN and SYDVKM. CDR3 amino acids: CASSLTPTRASYGYTF. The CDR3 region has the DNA TGTGCCAGCAGTTTAACGCCTACTAGGGCAAGCTATGGCTACACCTTC.

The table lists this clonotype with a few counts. CDR3 nucleotide sequence: TGTGCCAGCAGTTACTCGAAATCAGGGGGCTACGAGCAGTACGTC. Translating gives CASSYSKSGGYEQYV. The chain carries TRBV6-2 or TRBV6-3 and TRBJ2-7; 7 nucleotides align to TRBD1. CDR3 length equals 15 residues. After removal of 0 bases from V and 3 bases from J, the junction contained 5 bases not matched to a gene. Germline CDR1 is MNHEY and CDR2 is SVGEGT.

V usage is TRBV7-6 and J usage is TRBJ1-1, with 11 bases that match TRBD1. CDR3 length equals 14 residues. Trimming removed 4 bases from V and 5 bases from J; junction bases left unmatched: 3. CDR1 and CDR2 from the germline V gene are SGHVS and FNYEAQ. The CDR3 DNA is TGTGCCAGCAGCTGCGGGACAGGGGGAACTGAAGCTTTCTTT. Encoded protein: CASSCGTGGTEAFF.

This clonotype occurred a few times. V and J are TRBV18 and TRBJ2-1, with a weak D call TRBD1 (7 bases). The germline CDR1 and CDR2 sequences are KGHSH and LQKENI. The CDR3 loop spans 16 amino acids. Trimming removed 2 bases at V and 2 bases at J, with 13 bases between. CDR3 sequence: CASSPIGRGAYNEQFF. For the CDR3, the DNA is TGTGCCAGCTCACCAATAGGCAGGGGGGCCTACAATGAGCAGTTCTTC.

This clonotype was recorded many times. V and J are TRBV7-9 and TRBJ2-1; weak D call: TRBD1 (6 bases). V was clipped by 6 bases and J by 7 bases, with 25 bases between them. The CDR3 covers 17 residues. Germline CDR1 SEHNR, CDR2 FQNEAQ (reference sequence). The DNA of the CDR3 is TGTGCCAGCAGACAGACAGGTAACAGGCACAATACGAATGAGCAGTTCTTC. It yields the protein CASRQTGNRHNTNEQFF.

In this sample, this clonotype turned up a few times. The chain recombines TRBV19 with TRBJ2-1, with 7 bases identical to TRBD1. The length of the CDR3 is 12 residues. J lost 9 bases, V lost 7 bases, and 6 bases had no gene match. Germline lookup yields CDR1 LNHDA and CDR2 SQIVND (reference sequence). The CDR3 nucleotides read TGTGCCAGTACCGCGACAGGGCTTGAGCAGTTCTTC. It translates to CASTATGLEQFF.

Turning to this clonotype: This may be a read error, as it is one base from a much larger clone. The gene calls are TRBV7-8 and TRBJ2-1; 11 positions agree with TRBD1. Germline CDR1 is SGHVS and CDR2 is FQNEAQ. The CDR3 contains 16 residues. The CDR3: CASSPGTGGLHNEQCF. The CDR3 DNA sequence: TGTGCCAGCAGCCCCGGGACAGGGGGTCTCCACAATGAGCAGTGCTTC.

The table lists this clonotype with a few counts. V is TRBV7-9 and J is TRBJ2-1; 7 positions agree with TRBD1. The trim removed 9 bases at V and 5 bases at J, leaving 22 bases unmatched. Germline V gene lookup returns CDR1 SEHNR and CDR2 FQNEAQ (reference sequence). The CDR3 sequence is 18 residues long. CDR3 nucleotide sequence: TGTGCCAGTTTCCTCCCGGGACAGCGTCCCAGTCCTCACAATGAGCAGTTCTTC. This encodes CASFLPGQRPSPHNEQFF.

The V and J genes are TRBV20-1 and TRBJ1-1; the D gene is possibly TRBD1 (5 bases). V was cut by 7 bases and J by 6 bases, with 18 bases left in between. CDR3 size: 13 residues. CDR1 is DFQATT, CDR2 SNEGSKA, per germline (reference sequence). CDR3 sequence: CSVTSIGTSEAFF. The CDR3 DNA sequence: TGCAGTGTTACCTCTATCGGGACTTCTGAAGCTTTCTTT.